The 30 T cell receptor beta chains reported below all come from one sample, sequenced in a study of T cell repertoires in cytomegalovirus infection. MiXCR, applied by TCRdb to the reads, yields one record per CDR3 protein. The sample holds about 570,000 distinct CDR3 sequences, 40% seen once. No cognate antigen is known for these TCRs. The input for sequencing was cultured PBMCs, taken from culture after CMV antigen stimulation. The receptor source for this set is a human donor in good health (CMV status not recorded). Some clones in this sample may be carry-over from other donors' samples.

This chain uses TRBV5-1 with TRBJ2-1; possibly TRBD1 for D (8 bases). The germline CDR1 and CDR2 sequences are SGHRS and YFSETQ. Trimming took off 1 base at V and 7 bases at J, with 24 bases between the two ends. This CDR3 has 18 amino acids. DNA of the CDR3: TGCGCCAGCAGCTTGACAGGGGGGCTAGCGGACCCCTGGAATGAGCAGTTCTTC. Its translation: CASSLTGGLADPWNEQFF.

The chain combines TRBV4-1 with TRBJ2-7, with 7 bases aligning to TRBD1. With V trimmed by 1 base and J by 8 bases, 11 bases remained unmatched. CDR1 is MGHRA and CDR2 is YSYEKL in the germline V gene. The CDR3 has 15 amino acids. CDR3 sequence reads: CASSQVSGTEGKQYF. The CDR3 DNA reads as TGCGCCAGCAGCCAAGTTTCCGGGACAGAAGGCAAGCAGTACTTC.

The V and J genes are TRBV11-2 and TRBJ2-5, with D perhaps matching TRBD1 or TRBD2 (5 bases each). This CDR3 comprises 14 residues. CDR1 and CDR2 (germline): SGHAT, FQNNGV. Trimming pared 5 bases from V and 1 base from J, leaving 11 bases between. The CDR3 loop is CASSTGTGQETQYF. DNA of the CDR3: TGTGCCAGCAGCACCGGGACCGGCCAAGAGACCCAGTACTTC.

The V and J genes are TRBV7-9 and TRBJ2-7, with 9 nucleotides matching TRBD2. Trimming removed 5 bases from V and 1 base from J; junction bases left unmatched: 6. Germline V gene sequence: CDR1 SEHNR, CDR2 FQNEAQ (reference sequence). This CDR3 region has 15 residues. The CDR3 loop reads CASSPGTSRSYEQYF. The CDR3 DNA follows: TGTGCCAGCAGCCCTGGGACTAGCCGATCCTACGAGCAGTACTTC.

This clonotype has a count of ten or more. V and J are TRBV7-2 and TRBJ2-1, with D possibly being TRBD1 (7 bases). The germline V and J ends were trimmed by 5 bases and 10 bases, with 21 bases remaining between them. The CDR3 has 15 residues. Germline lookup yields CDR1 SGHTA and CDR2 FQGNSA. CDR3 sequence reads: CASSPWGDRGGEQFF. CDR3 sequence (DNA): TGTGCCAGCAGCCCGTGGGGGGACAGAGGGGGAGAGCAGTTCTTC.

The rearrangement links TRBV11-3 to TRBJ2-2; D is possibly TRBD2 (6 bases). Germline values: CDR1 SGHNT, CDR2 YENEEA. This CDR3 has 15 residues. The V end was cut by 3 bases, the J end by 6 bases, with 14 bases between. The CDR3 loop is CASSFFAGGPGELFF. Written as DNA, the CDR3 is TGTGCCAGCAGCTTTTTCGCAGGAGGGCCCGGGGAGCTGTTTTTT.

Only a few counts were recorded for this clonotype. The chain recombines TRBV11-2 with TRBJ2-1, with TRBD2 matching over 9 bases. The CDR3 consists of 17 residues. Trimming took 6 bases from V and 9 from J; bases not matched to a gene: 18. Germline-derived CDR1 and CDR2 are SGHAT and FQNNGV. The CDR3: CASSSGAGGPSAGEQFF. For the CDR3, the DNA is TGTGCCAGCAGTTCCGGGGCGGGAGGGCCTTCTGCCGGTGAGCAGTTCTTC.

Only a few counts were recorded for this clonotype. J is TRBJ2-7 and V is TRBV7-6; D is unclear. Germline V gene lookup returns CDR1 SGHVS and CDR2 FNYEAQ. The germline V and J ends were trimmed by 7 bases and 2 bases, with 18 bases remaining between them. This CDR3 region has 15 residues. CDR3 loop: CASTPRPNDPYEQYF. The CDR3 coding sequence is TGTGCCAGCACCCCCCGACCGAACGACCCCTACGAGCAGTACTTC.

The chain is built from TRBV4-1 and TRBJ2-7; 12 nucleotides line up with TRBD2. The CDR3 contains 19 residues. J gave up 0 bases and V 6 bases, and 15 bases lay outside the gene matches. Germline CDR1 reads MGHRA; CDR2 reads YSYEKL. The CDR3 bases are TGCGCCAGCAGTCGCGCCGGACTAGCGGGACGTCCCAGCTCCTACGAGCAGTACTTC. It encodes CASSRAGLAGRPSSYEQYF.

CDR3 residues: CASSIHIAGGFFF. As DNA, the CDR3 is TGTGCCAGTAGTATCCATATAGCGGGAGGGTTTTTCTTC. The genes are TRBV19 and TRBJ2-1; 11 bases match TRBD2. Germline V gene sequence: CDR1 LNHDA, CDR2 SQIVND (reference sequence). The CDR3 runs 13 residues. The ends lost 3 bases at V and 16 bases at J; junction bases unmatched: 8. Complete variable domain (other parts from reference TRBV19 and TRBJ2-1): DGGITQSPKYLFRKEGQNVTLSCEQNLNHDAMYWYRQDPGQGLRLIYYSQIVNDFQKGDIAEGYSVSREKKESFPLTVTSAQKNPTAFYLCASSIHIAGGFFFGPGTRLTVL.

This clonotype was observed a handful of times. The chain combines TRBV6-6 with TRBJ1-5; tentative D call: TRBD1 (6 bases). Germline V lookup: CDR1 MNHNY, CDR2 SVGAGI (reference sequence). CDR3 length: 15 amino acids. V was trimmed by 0 bases and J by 0 bases, leaving 6 bases between them. CDR3 loop: CASSYSDSSNQPQHF. The CDR3, as DNA: TGTGCCAGCAGTTACTCGGACAGTAGCAATCAGCCCCAGCATTTT.

This chain links TRBV5-1 with TRBJ2-1; tentative D call: TRBD2 (6 bases). CDR1 and CDR2 (germline): SGHRS, YFSETQ. V was pared by 0 bases and J by 4 bases, with 20 bases between. The CDR3 has 18 amino acids. The CDR3 sequence: CASSLGSAGPRPYNEQFF. CDR3 DNA: TGCGCCAGCAGCTTGGGATCCGCGGGACCTAGACCGTACAATGAGCAGTTCTTC. The whole variable domain, remainder taken from reference TRBV5-1 and TRBJ2-1, is KAGVTQTPRYLIKTRGQQVTLSCSPISGHRSVSWYQQTPGQGLQFLFEYFSETQRNKGNFPGRFSGRQFSNSRSEMNVSTLELGDSALYLCASSLGSAGPRPYNEQFFGPGTRLTVL.

The rearrangement uses TRBV20-1 and TRBJ1-3; D not certain. The CDR3 length is 13 residues. Trimming cost V 3 bases and J 0 bases, with 6 bases left between them. Germline loops: CDR1 DFQATT, CDR2 SNEGSKA (reference sequence). The CDR3: CSASQHSGNTIYF. In nucleotides, the CDR3 is TGCAGTGCTAGTCAGCACTCTGGAAACACCATATATTTT.

This clonotype was counted at least ten times. The chain is built from TRBV7-2 and TRBJ2-7; 7 nucleotides line up with TRBD2. The CDR3 consists of 16 residues. CDR1 and CDR2 from the germline V gene are SGHTA and FQGNSA. J gave up 2 bases and V 1 base, and 8 bases lay outside the gene matches. The CDR3 DNA follows: TGTGCCAGCAGCTTAGACCCAACTAGCGCCGCCTACGAGCAGTACTTC. Protein sequence: CASSLDPTSAAYEQYF.

This clonotype was counted a single time. The chain recombines TRBV19 with TRBJ2-7, with D possibly matching TRBD2 (6 bases). Germline CDR1 is LNHDA and CDR2 is SQIVND (reference sequence). The CDR3 is 15 amino acids. The germline V and J ends were trimmed by 6 bases and 3 bases, with 18 bases remaining between them. The CDR3 here is CASRKGSIGGYEQYF. CDR3 DNA sequence: TGTGCCAGTAGAAAGGGGTCCATCGGGGGCTACGAGCAGTACTTC.

The chain is built from TRBV27 and TRBJ2-7; 9 bases align to TRBD1. Germline V gene sequence: CDR1 MNHEY, CDR2 SMNVEV (reference sequence). The CDR3 extends over 12 amino acids. V shed 7 bases and J 3 bases; nucleotides not matched to a gene: 1. In DNA form, the CDR3 reads TGTGCCAGCAAGACAGGGGGCTACGAGCAGTACTTC. Translating it yields CASKTGGYEQYF.

This clonotype was recorded a few times. The rearrangement joins TRBV7-9 to TRBJ1-1; TRBD1 agrees at 7 bases. Germline CDR1 SEHNR, CDR2 FQNEAQ (reference sequence). This CDR3 spans 14 amino acids. The V segment lost 0 bases and the J segment 7 bases; nucleotides outside the gene matches: 5. CDR3 nucleotides: TGTGCCAGCAGCTTAGCACTAGGGGACAGTGAAGCTTTCTTT. Translation: CASSLALGDSEAFF.

There are a few counts of this clonotype. The chain combines TRBV12-3 or TRBV12-4 with TRBJ2-7, with 7 nucleotides matching TRBD1. V shed 1 base and J 3 bases; nucleotides not matched to a gene: 3. The CDR3 is 14 residues long. CDR3 residues: CASSLGAGGYEQYF. The CDR3 bases are TGTGCCAGCAGTTTAGGGGCAGGGGGCTACGAGCAGTACTTC.

In this sample, this clonotype turned up a few times. CDR3 protein: CASSQEGGDYQTLQFF. In DNA, the CDR3 is TGCGCCAGCAGCCAAGAGGGGGGGGACTACCAGACTCTGCAGTTCTTC. V is TRBV4-3 and J is TRBJ2-1, with 7 bases matching TRBD2. J was trimmed by 12 bases and V by 0 bases; bases with no gene match: 14. Per germline, CDR1 LGHNA and CDR2 YSLEER. The CDR3 loop spans 16 amino acids.

This clonotype appeared a few times. This rearrangement joins TRBV7-8 to TRBJ2-5; the D call may be TRBD1 or TRBD2 (5 bases each). This CDR3 comprises 18 residues. Trimming stripped 1 base from V and 4 bases from J, with 22 bases between. Germline lookup yields CDR1 SGHVS and CDR2 FQNEAQ. The CDR3: CASSLVRLRGKSLETQYF. The CDR3 DNA reads as TGTGCCAGCAGCTTAGTTCGCCTACGGGGCAAGAGCTTAGAGACCCAGTACTTC.

As regards this clonotype: At one end the junction does not follow the germline gene, possibly because of a read error. This sequence joins TRBV7-6 and TRBJ2-1; 7 nucleotides agree with TRBD2. The CDR3 spans 18 residues. Germline CDR1 is SGHVS and CDR2 is FNYEAQ. As DNA, the CDR3 is TGTGCCAGCAGCTCACAACCTCCGGGACTACCCTCCTACAATCAGCAGTTCTTC. This encodes CASSSQPPGLPSYNQQFF.

J is TRBJ2-5 and V is TRBV19, with D possibly TRBD1 on 5 matching bases. This CDR3 has 14 residues. CDR1 and CDR2 from the germline V gene are LNHDA and SQIVND (reference sequence). V lost 3 bases and J lost 5, with 13 bases in between. The CDR3 loop reads CASSIQIGVETQYF. The CDR3 nucleotides read TGTGCCAGTAGTATCCAAATAGGGGTCGAGACCCAGTACTTC.

The CDR3, as DNA: TGTGCCAGCAGTTTATCGCCTACACTAGCGGGAGGGCCGACACCACGAGAGCAGTACTTC. Its protein is CASSLSPTLAGGPTPREQYF. V gene TRBV27 combines with J gene TRBJ2-7; 13 bases line up with TRBD2. The CDR3 is made up of 20 amino acids. Looked up from germline, CDR1 is MNHEY and CDR2 is SMNVEV (reference sequence). The V segment lost 0 bases and the J segment 7 bases; nucleotides outside the gene matches: 18.

This clonotype was counted a few times. This chain uses TRBV19 with TRBJ1-5; tentative D call: TRBD1 (6 bases). Germline-derived CDR1 and CDR2 are LNHDA and SQIVND (reference sequence). The CDR3 runs 16 residues. The V and J ends lost 10 bases and 1 base respectively, with 20 bases between them. The CDR3 DNA is TGTGCCACTCACGGGGGGGCTAAGTCCAGCAATCAGCCCCAGCATTTT. Protein sequence: CATHGGAKSSNQPQHF.

J is TRBJ2-3 and V is TRBV7-6; unclear D gene. Looked up from germline, CDR1 is SGHVS and CDR2 is FNYEAQ. CDR3 size: 15 residues. V was shortened by 3 bases and J by 0 bases, with 10 bases between the two germline ends. The CDR3 is CASSFLSSSTDTQYF. DNA for the CDR3: TGTGCCAGCAGCTTCTTATCTAGTAGCACAGATACGCAGTATTTT.

The chain is built from TRBV12-3 or TRBV12-4 and TRBJ2-5; D might be TRBD1 (6 bases). V lost 6 bases, J lost 5 bases, and 16 bases lay in between. This CDR3 region has 14 residues. The CDR3 sequence is CASSKQGSTETQYF. The CDR3 region has the DNA TGTGCCAGCAGCAAACAGGGATCTACGGAGACCCAGTACTTC.

The table lists this clonotype with a few counts. The chain links TRBV4-3 to TRBJ1-4; 7 positions match TRBD1. The germline CDR1 and CDR2 sequences are LGHNA and YSLEER. The CDR3 has 16 amino acids. V was clipped by 0 bases and J by 8 bases; unmatched bases: 9. In nucleotides, the CDR3 is TGCGCCAGCAGCCAAGACACGTCACAGGGGCGGGAAAAACTGTTTTTT. Translation: CASSQDTSQGREKLFF.

The rearrangement joins TRBV20-1 to TRBJ2-5; 9 bases map to TRBD1. This CDR3 contains 14 residues. The germline V gene encodes CDR1 DFQATT and CDR2 SNEGSKA (reference sequence). The CDR3 protein is CSPLDRGRRETQYF. The DNA of the CDR3 is TGCAGCCCCCTCGACAGGGGGAGAAGAGAGACCCAGTACTTC.

The chain uses TRBV29-1 and TRBJ2-3; 8 bases agree with TRBD1. From germline, CDR1 is SQVTM and CDR2 ANQGSEA. CDR3 size: 16 residues. Trimming cost V 6 bases and J 1 base; bases outside gene matches: 12. The CDR3 loop is CSVTQAGTGGTDTQYF. In nucleotides, the CDR3 is TGCAGCGTCACACAGGCGGGGACAGGTGGCACAGATACGCAGTATTTT.

This clonotype occurred a few times. This chain links TRBV7-9 with TRBJ2-5; unclear D gene. CDR3 size: 13 residues. Germline V gene lookup returns CDR1 SEHNR and CDR2 FQNEAQ (reference sequence). With 3 bases removed from V and 2 bases from J, the gap between germline ends came to 7 bases. CDR3 bases: TGTGCCAGCAGCTTTGGGAATCAAGAGACCCAGTACTTC. The encoded protein is CASSFGNQETQYF. Together with reference TRBV7-9 and TRBJ2-5, the CDR3 gives the full variable domain: DTGVSQNPRHKITKRGQNVTFRCDPISEHNRLYWYRQTLGQGPEFLTYFQNEAQLEKSRLLSDRFSAERPKGSFSTLEIQRTEQGDSAMYLCASSFGNQETQYFGPGTRLLVL.